One T cell receptor (beta chain) is described in this entry. This entry belongs to a study of blood T cell repertoires in COVID-19. Across the study: The origin of the acute and convalescent COVID-19 samples was the United States, Italy and Spain.

The V and J ends lost 4 bases and 2 bases, in that order; junction bases with no gene match: 2. In germline, CDR1 is LNHDA, CDR2 SQIVND (reference sequence). The CDR3 is 15 residues long. Assay used: immunoSEQ multiplex PCR; TCRdb lists only in-frame clones, some missing. This sample has some 270,000 clones; around 86% occur once, and the top ten carry approximately 6%. The chain has TRBV19 and TRBJ2-2, with 9 bases lining up with TRBD2. The specimen sequenced was peripheral blood. The sequence was collected from a woman aged 80 or over with COVID-19, enrolled during active disease. CDR3 nucleotide sequence: TGTGCCAGTAGTAGACTAGCGGCTAACACCGGGGAGCTGTTTTTT. Translating gives CASSRLAANTGELFF.